This TCR beta chain was obtained from a study of blood T cell repertoires in COVID-19. Whole-study context: Both acute and convalescent COVID-19 samples were obtained from the United States, Italy and Spain.

V lost 0 bases and J 4 bases, leaving 13 bases between the germline ends. Germline V gene data show CDR1 as SEHNR and CDR2 as FQNEAQ (reference sequence). The CDR3 covers 15 residues. Authors' analysis steps: Counts of nucleated cells, estimated from reference gene primer amplification, were obtained. The method was immunoSEQ multiplex PCR; TCRdb's version includes in-frame clones alone and lacks a portion of them. V and J calls and clone size follow that table, whereas D and trimming were derived from the DNA. The sample records 140,000 to 150,000 clones, 88% being singletons. V and J are TRBV7-9 and TRBJ2-7; D is undetermined. The receptor's source is a human donor in a cohort sampled during active COVID-19. Specimen: peripheral blood. The CDR3 region is CASSLAFAEEYEQYF. CDR3 nucleotides: TGTGCCAGCAGCTTAGCTTTTGCGGAAGAGTACGAGCAGTACTTC.